This T cell receptor beta chain was sequenced in a study of follicular helper T cells after annual influenza vaccination. Study-level findings and limits: Day 7 ICOS+CD38+ clones were most often found later in ICOS-CD38- cTfh cells.

CDR3 length equals 14 residues. Trimming took 4 bases from V and 2 from J, leaving 12 bases between them. The germline V gene encodes CDR1 SGHNT and CDR2 YYREEE (reference sequence). Notes on this clone: Its antigen is not known.

This table comes from immunoSEQ multiplex PCR, and its TCRdb copy is limited to in-frame clones, with some not included. The data hold some 13,000 clones, with around 80% observed a single time. Time point: 2014-2015 season, pre-vaccination. Before and after seasonal inactivated influenza vaccination, adults gave blood for sorting CD4 subsets for sequencing. The clonotype was recovered from an adult who received the influenza vaccine. The sample here was CXCR5- memory CD4+ T cells sorted from blood, taken on the day of influenza vaccination. The chain combines TRBV5-4 with TRBJ1-1; D uncertain. CDR3 sequence reads: CASSLGFYNTEAFF. The CDR3 DNA sequence: TGTGCCAGCAGCCTGGGCTTCTATAACACTGAAGCTTTCTTT.